The 14 T cell receptor beta chains presented below share a single source sample, sequenced in a study of regulatory T cells in long-lasting Graves disease. Time point in this sample: newly diagnosed GD, antithyroid drugs for less than 3 months. The TCR library was made from RNA extracted from PBMCs. Arm-PCR of CDR3 regions and iRepertoire HTBI primers were used to build TCR beta libraries. In TCRdb, the multiplex PCR reads were re-called with MiXCR into one record per CDR3 protein. The repertoire has 350,000 to 550,000 distinct CDR3 sequences, around 15% of them found once; the top ten carry 17%. This sample was also put to use in a study of T cells in Graves' hyperthyroidism and ophthalmopathy.

The source was peripheral blood mononuclear cells (PBMCs), collected at new diagnosis, from a patient treated with antithyroid drugs. Receptor source: a woman between 50 and 59 years old with Graves disease.

This clonotype was detected only a few times. V usage is TRBV5-6 and J usage is TRBJ2-1; no firm D call. The V end was cut by 4 bases, the J end by 0 bases, with 14 bases between. CDR1 is SGHDT and CDR2 is YYEEEE in the germline V gene. The CDR3 extends over 16 amino acids. CDR3 region: CASSTLTKSSYNEQFF. The CDR3 DNA follows: TGTGCCAGCAGCACGCTCACTAAAAGCTCCTACAATGAGCAGTTCTTC.

This clonotype has more than one count but fewer than ten. The chain links TRBV19 to TRBJ1-5; D unclear. Trimming shortened V by 6 bases and J by 5 bases, and 8 bases separated the two germline ends. CDR1 LNHDA and CDR2 SQIVND come from the germline V gene (reference sequence). There are 12 residues in the CDR3. The CDR3 coding sequence is TGTGCCAGTAGGACGAAGGATCAGCCCCAGCATTTT. Protein sequence: CASRTKDQPQHF.

This clonotype occurred many times. The V call is TRBV24-1, the J call TRBJ1-1, with 7 bases aligning to TRBD1. Germline CDR1 and CDR2: KGHDR and SFDVKD. Trimming took 4 bases from V and 1 from J; bases not matched to a gene: 8. The CDR3 covers 16 residues. The CDR3 sequence is CATSDSGGWGNTEAFF. CDR3 coding DNA: TGTGCCACCAGTGACTCAGGGGGTTGGGGGAACACTGAAGCTTTCTTT.

This clonotype has just a few counts. The chain recombines TRBV5-1 with TRBJ2-7, with 8 bases that match TRBD2. Germline V gives CDR1 SGHRS, CDR2 YFSETQ. After removal of 4 bases from V and 7 bases from J, the junction contained 13 bases not matched to a gene. The CDR3 consists of 15 residues. Here the CDR3 DNA reads TGCGCCAGCAGCCCCAGCGGGGGAGGGTTGGATGAGCAGTACTTC. It is translated as CASSPSGGGLDEQYF.

About this clonotype itself: A much larger clone differs by one base, so this may be a read error. The CDR3 bases are TGCGCCAGCAGCCAAGTTCTGCGGAAAGATCACAATGAGCAGTACTTC. Protein sequence: CASSQVLRKDHNEQYF. V usage is TRBV4-1 and J usage is TRBJ2-7; D remains unclear. CDR1 is MGHRA and CDR2 is YSYEKL in the germline V gene. The CDR3 extends over 16 amino acids. V was trimmed by 1 base and J by 7 bases, leaving 20 bases between them.

This clonotype was observed a handful of times. The V and J genes are TRBV2 and TRBJ1-3; TRBD1 matches 7 bases. Germline V lookup: CDR1 SNHLY, CDR2 FYNNEI. Trimming cost V 9 bases and J 0 bases; bases outside gene matches: 2. The CDR3 covers 13 residues. CDR3 DNA sequence: TGTGCCAGGGGACAGAGCTCTGGAAACACCATATATTTT. Its translation is CARGQSSGNTIYF.

The chain carries TRBV9 and TRBJ2-1, with no clear D. The CDR3 sequence is 13 residues long. Between the trimmed V and J ends, which lost 0 bases and 5 bases, there was a span of 6 bases. Germline lookup yields CDR1 SGDLS and CDR2 YYNGEE. This chain's CDR3 is CASSVGGNNEQFF. In DNA form, the CDR3 reads TGTGCCAGCAGCGTAGGCGGAAACAATGAGCAGTTCTTC.

The chain combines TRBV5-1 with TRBJ2-2, with 9 bases identical to TRBD2. The V and J ends lost 1 base and 2 bases, in that order; junction bases with no gene match: 3. The CDR3 has 16 residues. Germline V CDR1 and CDR2: SGHRS, YFSETQ. The CDR3 DNA follows: TGCGCCAGCAGCTTGCTAGCGGGGACCAACACCGGGGAGCTGTTTTTT. Protein product: CASSLLAGTNTGELFF.

Only a few counts were recorded for this clonotype. This rearrangement joins TRBV28 to TRBJ2-1; no reliable D call. Trimming took off 0 bases at V and 8 bases at J, with 14 bases between the two ends. The CDR3 sequence is 15 residues long. Germline V gives CDR1 MDHEN, CDR2 SYDVKM. The CDR3 coding sequence is TGTGCCAGCAGTTTATGGAGAGTAACCTTTGATGAGCAGTTCTTC. It encodes CASSLWRVTFDEQFF.

This clonotype was found many times. The chain links TRBV5-5 to TRBJ2-5; 14 bases agree with TRBD2. V lost 5 bases and J lost 4; bases outside the gene matches: 4. This CDR3 is 15 amino acids long. Germline-derived CDR1 and CDR2 are SGHKS and YYEKEE (reference sequence). This CDR3 is CASRWGLAGVETQYF. In nucleotides, the CDR3 is TGTGCCAGCAGATGGGGACTAGCGGGAGTAGAGACCCAGTACTTC.

The count of this clonotype is one. This chain links TRBV20-1 with TRBJ2-7; D not certain. Germline loops: CDR1 DFQATT, CDR2 SNEGSKA (reference sequence). The V and J ends lost 2 bases and 0 bases respectively, with 11 bases between them. CDR3 length: 14 residues. CDR3 region: CSARLRVLSYEQYF. The CDR3 DNA is TGCAGTGCTAGATTACGTGTTCTCTCCTACGAGCAGTACTTC.

CDR3 bases: TGTGCCAGCAGTTACTTGGTGGGGACTGGACGGGGGGATACGCAGTATTTT. Translating it yields CASSYLVGTGRGDTQYF. The V gene is TRBV6-2 or TRBV6-3, the J gene TRBJ2-3; D is perhaps TRBD2 (6 bases). The CDR3 extends over 17 amino acids. Germline V CDR1 and CDR2: MNHEY, SVGEGT. Between the trimmed V and J ends, which lost 1 base and 6 bases, there was a span of 20 bases.

This clonotype occurred many times. The chain links TRBV12-3 or TRBV12-4 to TRBJ1-2, with D hard to call. The CDR3 contains 14 residues. V gave up 4 bases and J gave up 4 bases, with 13 bases separating them. CDR3 sequence reads: CASSSREWGYGYTF. As DNA, the CDR3 is TGTGCCAGCAGTTCGAGGGAGTGGGGCTATGGCTACACCTTC.

The sample holds many counts of this clonotype. The rearrangement uses TRBV28 and TRBJ2-3, with 12 bases fitting TRBD2. The CDR3 is 15 residues long. With 3 bases clipped from V and 4 bases from J, the junction kept 2 bases outside the gene matches. The germline V gene encodes CDR1 MDHEN and CDR2 SYDVKM. The DNA of the CDR3 is TGTGCCAGCAGTTTGAGACTAGCGGGAGCAGATACGCAGTATTTT. Translated, it gives CASSLRLAGADTQYF.